These 24 T cell receptor beta chains originate from one sample sequenced in a study of CD8+CD57+ T cells in acquired aplastic anemia. Profiling of TCR beta VDJ combinations and CDR3 sequences used genomic DNA as template. One entry per CDR3 protein, called by TCRdb with MiXCR from the reads. The sample includes approximately 220,000 distinct CDR3 sequences, around half of them seen just once. All patients picked for sequencing had shown, by flow cytometry, an expansion of CD8+CD57+ cells. Specimen: sorted CD4+, CD8+, or CD8+CD57+ T cells (not recorded which) from PBMCs. The receptors originated from a human donor with aplastic anemia.

V and J are TRBV11-1 and TRBJ2-1; TRBD2 aligns across 11 bases. Germline V gene sequence: CDR1 SGHAT, CDR2 FQDESV (reference sequence). The CDR3 covers 17 residues. The junction had 12 bases not matched to a gene; V was cut back by 5 bases and J by 6 bases. This chain's CDR3 is CASSIRTSGHQGNEQFF. The CDR3 DNA reads as TGTGCCAGCAGCATTCGGACTAGCGGGCATCAGGGCAATGAGCAGTTCTTC.

A single count supports this clonotype. This sequence joins TRBV7-9 and TRBJ1-6, with D unclear. The CDR3 runs 14 residues. From germline, CDR1 is SEHNR and CDR2 FQNEAQ (reference sequence). V was clipped by 2 bases and J by 10 bases, with 12 bases between them. In DNA, the CDR3 is TGTGCCAGCAGCTTATTATGGGAACGGTCACCCCTCCACTTT. It yields the protein CASSLLWERSPLHF.

Here the CDR3 DNA reads TGTGCCACCAGCATGGGACTGTCGAACACTGAAGCTTTCTTT. Translating it yields CATSMGLSNTEAFF. This rearrangement joins TRBV15 to TRBJ1-1; possibly TRBD1 for D (5 bases). Germline CDR1 and CDR2: LNHNV and YYDKDF (reference sequence). This CDR3 spans 14 amino acids. Trimming removed 4 bases from V and 1 base from J, with 10 bases in between.

V usage is TRBV9 and J usage is TRBJ1-1, with a tentative D call TRBD1 (5 bases). The germline V gene has CDR1 SGDLS and CDR2 YYNGEE. This CDR3 region has 14 residues. Trimming took 4 bases from V and 5 from J, leaving 15 bases between them. DNA for the CDR3: TGTGCCAGCAGCTTGGAGGGACGGGTGACTGAAGCTTTCTTT. This encodes CASSLEGRVTEAFF.

This clonotype occurred many times. The chain combines TRBV4-1 with TRBJ2-5; D not certain. V was shortened by 0 bases and J by 1 base, with 9 bases between the two germline ends. This CDR3 is 15 amino acids long. Germline CDR1 and CDR2: MGHRA and YSYEKL. The CDR3: CASSQEIARQETQYF. The CDR3 nucleotides are TGCGCCAGCAGCCAAGAAATCGCCCGCCAAGAGACCCAGTACTTC.

This chain connects TRBV27 to TRBJ1-2, with 8 nucleotides matching TRBD1. CDR3 length equals 14 residues. The J segment lost 3 bases and the V segment lost 3 bases, leaving 3 bases of the junction unmatched. The germline CDR1 and CDR2 sequences are MNHEY and SMNVEV (reference sequence). In DNA, the CDR3 is TGTGCCAGCAGTTTGGCAGGGGGCGACTATGGCTACACCTTC. It encodes CASSLAGGDYGYTF.

The genes are TRBV7-3 and TRBJ2-6; possibly TRBD2 for D (6 bases). Deletions cut 6 bases from V and 2 bases from J, with 14 bases between. Germline CDR1 SGHTA, CDR2 FQGTGA. CDR3 size: 16 residues. The CDR3 DNA reads as TGTGCCAGCAGTCAACCTGGGGGGACTGGGGCCAACGTCCTGACTTTC. It specifies CASSQPGGTGANVLTF.

In its sample, this clonotype was seen a few times. The rearrangement joins TRBV6-1 to TRBJ2-7, with 7 bases fitting TRBD2. V gave up 8 bases and J gave up 2 bases; unmatched junction bases: 12. Germline CDR1 and CDR2: MNHNS and SASEGT. There are 15 residues in the CDR3. This CDR3 reads CASASGKGAPYEQYF. In DNA, the CDR3 is TGTGCCAGCGCAAGCGGGAAGGGTGCCCCCTACGAGCAGTACTTC.

This sequence joins TRBV4-2 and TRBJ2-5; D is uncertain. This CDR3 is 14 amino acids long. Looked up from germline, CDR1 is LGHNA and CDR2 is YNFKEQ. Trimming took 5 bases from V and 5 from J, leaving 15 bases between them. This chain's CDR3 is CASSLAYSQETQYF. In nucleotides, the CDR3 is TGTGCCAGCAGCTTAGCCTACTCCCAGGAGACCCAGTACTTC.

This clonotype was picked up one time. The V call is TRBV24-1, the J call TRBJ2-3, with 9 positions matching TRBD1. V was pared by 0 bases and J by 0 bases, with 9 bases of the junction left unmatched. The germline gives CDR1 KGHDR, CDR2 SFDVKD. CDR3 length equals 19 residues. Here the CDR3 DNA reads TGTGCCACCAGTGATTTGAACAGGGGGCTCAGTGCTAGCACAGATACGCAGTATTTT. This gives the protein CATSDLNRGLSASTDTQYF.

The rearrangement uses TRBV24-1 and TRBJ1-2; unclear D gene. CDR1 is KGHDR, CDR2 SFDVKD, per germline. Between the trimmed V and J ends, which lost 3 bases and 0 bases, there was a span of 7 bases. The CDR3 is made up of 14 amino acids. The CDR3 DNA sequence: TGTGCCACCAGTGATCCCGCCGCTAACTATGGCTACACCTTC. This encodes CATSDPAANYGYTF.

The chain couples TRBV20-1 to TRBJ2-2, with 13 bases lining up with TRBD2. The V gene's germline CDR1 is DFQATT and CDR2 SNEGSKA (reference sequence). The CDR3 totals 14 residues. As DNA, the CDR3 is TGCAGGACTAGCGGGGGGCTAAACACCGGGGAGCTGTTTTTT. This gives the protein CRTSGGLNTGELFF.

The chain carries TRBV7-2 and TRBJ2-7; possible D gene TRBD1, 5 bases. The V gene's germline CDR1 is SGHTA and CDR2 FQGNSA. The germline V and J ends were trimmed by 6 bases and 3 bases, with 18 bases remaining between them. The length of the CDR3 is 15 residues. The CDR3 region has the DNA TGTGCCAGCAGTCAACAGGCCAGGGAACTCTACGAGCAGTACTTC. The encoded protein is CASSQQARELYEQYF.

The DNA of the CDR3 is TGTGCCAGCACCCATAGCGGGACAGCCACTGAAGCTTTCTTT. This gives the protein CASTHSGTATEAFF. The chain recombines TRBV6-5 with TRBJ1-1; TRBD1 agrees at 7 bases. The CDR3 is 14 amino acids. Germline CDR1 MNHEY, CDR2 SVGAGI. V trimming: 7 bases; J trimming: 4 bases; junction bases outside the gene matches: 9.

The chain links TRBV2 to TRBJ1-1; no reliable D call. V was clipped by 6 bases and J by 0 bases, with 14 bases between them. Germline V gene data show CDR1 as SNHLY and CDR2 as FYNNEI. The CDR3 extends over 15 amino acids. DNA for the CDR3: TGTGCCAGCAGCCCAATCCGACGGTTGAACACTGAAGCTTTCTTT. Translating gives CASSPIRRLNTEAFF. Full variable domain (outside the CDR3, taken from reference TRBV2 and TRBJ1-1): EPEVTQTPSHQVTQMGQEVILRCVPISNHLYFYWYRQILGQKVEFLVSFYNNEISEKSEIFDDQFSVERPDGSNFTLKIRSTKLEDSAMYFCASSPIRRLNTEAFFGQGTRLTVV.

The gene calls are TRBV9 and TRBJ2-5; 9 nucleotides agree with TRBD1. Germline-derived CDR1 and CDR2 are SGDLS and YYNGEE. J lost 5 bases, V lost 3 bases, and 5 bases had no gene match. This CDR3 has 14 residues. CDR3 DNA: TGTGCCAGCAGCGCCGGACAGGGGTGGGAGACCCAGTACTTC. It encodes CASSAGQGWETQYF.

J is TRBJ1-4 and V is TRBV12-3 or TRBV12-4; D remains unclear. This CDR3 has 10 residues. Trimming shortened V by 4 bases and J by 15 bases, and 9 bases separated the two germline ends. The CDR3 protein is CASSSLGMFF. The DNA for the CDR3 is TGTGCCAGCAGTTCTTTGGGTATGTTTTTT.

The J gene is TRBJ2-7, the V gene TRBV10-3, with TRBD2 matching over 11 bases. Germline V lookup: CDR1 ENHRY, CDR2 SYGVKD. CDR3 length: 16 amino acids. The J segment lost 2 bases and the V segment lost 4 bases, leaving 7 bases of the junction unmatched. The CDR3 region is CAISALLAGVTYEQYF. CDR3 sequence (DNA): TGTGCCATCAGTGCCCTACTAGCGGGGGTTACCTACGAGCAGTACTTC.

V usage is TRBV19 and J usage is TRBJ1-1; D gene unclear. The CDR3 has 13 amino acids. Trimming pared 3 bases from V and 11 bases from J, leaving 16 bases between. Germline-derived CDR1 and CDR2 are LNHDA and SQIVND (reference sequence). As DNA, the CDR3 is TGTGCCAGTAGTATGAACAAGGCGAGCGGGGCTTTCTTT. This encodes CASSMNKASGAFF. Drawing the rest from reference TRBV19 and TRBJ1-1, the complete variable domain is DGGITQSPKYLFRKEGQNVTLSCEQNLNHDAMYWYRQDPGQGLRLIYYSQIVNDFQKGDIAEGYSVSREKKESFPLTVTSAQKNPTAFYLCASSMNKASGAFFGQGTRLTVV.

As regards this clonotype: Just one base apart from a much larger clone, this may be a read error. The rearrangement links TRBV10-3 to TRBJ2-5; D gene ambiguous. CDR3 length: 14 amino acids. Germline CDR1 ENHRY, CDR2 SYGVKD. In nucleotides, the CDR3 is TGTGCCAGCAAGGAGCGCGAGTACCAAGAGACCCAGTGCTTC. This sequence encodes CASKEREYQETQCF.

This clonotype was seen repeatedly, ten times or more. This chain links TRBV7-2 with TRBJ2-1, with 7 bases identical to TRBD1. The germline V gene encodes CDR1 SGHTA and CDR2 FQGNSA. The CDR3 contains 19 residues. J lost 2 bases, V lost 1 base, and 14 bases had no gene match. CDR3 residues: CASSLGEGDRKYPYNEQFF. Here the CDR3 DNA reads TGTGCCAGCAGCTTAGGCGAAGGGGACAGAAAATACCCCTACAATGAGCAGTTCTTC.

The V and J genes are TRBV7-2 and TRBJ2-7; TRBD1 is a possible D gene (6 bases). Germline V gives CDR1 SGHTA, CDR2 FQGNSA. V lost 4 bases, J lost 1 base, and 8 bases lay in between. The CDR3 is made up of 13 amino acids. In DNA form, the CDR3 reads TGTGCCAGCAGCTGGACAGTTTCCTACGAGCAGTACTTC. Amino acid sequence: CASSWTVSYEQYF.

The V call is TRBV20-1, the J call TRBJ1-1; D gene uncertain. This CDR3 is built from 16 residues. V was shortened by 0 bases and J by 0 bases, with 14 bases between the two germline ends. The germline CDR1 and CDR2 sequences are DFQATT and SNEGSKA (reference sequence). The chain's CDR3 is CSARDPGPLLNTEAFF. CDR3 nucleotides: TGCAGTGCTAGAGATCCTGGGCCCTTACTGAACACTGAAGCTTTCTTT.

The chain recombines TRBV20-1 with TRBJ1-2; 9 bases line up with TRBD1. Germline V gives CDR1 DFQATT, CDR2 SNEGSKA (reference sequence). The CDR3 spans 15 residues. The junction had 6 bases not matched to a gene; V was cut back by 0 bases and J by 4 bases. This CDR3 is CSARDLGQGIYGYTF. The DNA of the CDR3 is TGCAGTGCTAGAGATCTGGGACAGGGTATCTATGGCTACACCTTC.